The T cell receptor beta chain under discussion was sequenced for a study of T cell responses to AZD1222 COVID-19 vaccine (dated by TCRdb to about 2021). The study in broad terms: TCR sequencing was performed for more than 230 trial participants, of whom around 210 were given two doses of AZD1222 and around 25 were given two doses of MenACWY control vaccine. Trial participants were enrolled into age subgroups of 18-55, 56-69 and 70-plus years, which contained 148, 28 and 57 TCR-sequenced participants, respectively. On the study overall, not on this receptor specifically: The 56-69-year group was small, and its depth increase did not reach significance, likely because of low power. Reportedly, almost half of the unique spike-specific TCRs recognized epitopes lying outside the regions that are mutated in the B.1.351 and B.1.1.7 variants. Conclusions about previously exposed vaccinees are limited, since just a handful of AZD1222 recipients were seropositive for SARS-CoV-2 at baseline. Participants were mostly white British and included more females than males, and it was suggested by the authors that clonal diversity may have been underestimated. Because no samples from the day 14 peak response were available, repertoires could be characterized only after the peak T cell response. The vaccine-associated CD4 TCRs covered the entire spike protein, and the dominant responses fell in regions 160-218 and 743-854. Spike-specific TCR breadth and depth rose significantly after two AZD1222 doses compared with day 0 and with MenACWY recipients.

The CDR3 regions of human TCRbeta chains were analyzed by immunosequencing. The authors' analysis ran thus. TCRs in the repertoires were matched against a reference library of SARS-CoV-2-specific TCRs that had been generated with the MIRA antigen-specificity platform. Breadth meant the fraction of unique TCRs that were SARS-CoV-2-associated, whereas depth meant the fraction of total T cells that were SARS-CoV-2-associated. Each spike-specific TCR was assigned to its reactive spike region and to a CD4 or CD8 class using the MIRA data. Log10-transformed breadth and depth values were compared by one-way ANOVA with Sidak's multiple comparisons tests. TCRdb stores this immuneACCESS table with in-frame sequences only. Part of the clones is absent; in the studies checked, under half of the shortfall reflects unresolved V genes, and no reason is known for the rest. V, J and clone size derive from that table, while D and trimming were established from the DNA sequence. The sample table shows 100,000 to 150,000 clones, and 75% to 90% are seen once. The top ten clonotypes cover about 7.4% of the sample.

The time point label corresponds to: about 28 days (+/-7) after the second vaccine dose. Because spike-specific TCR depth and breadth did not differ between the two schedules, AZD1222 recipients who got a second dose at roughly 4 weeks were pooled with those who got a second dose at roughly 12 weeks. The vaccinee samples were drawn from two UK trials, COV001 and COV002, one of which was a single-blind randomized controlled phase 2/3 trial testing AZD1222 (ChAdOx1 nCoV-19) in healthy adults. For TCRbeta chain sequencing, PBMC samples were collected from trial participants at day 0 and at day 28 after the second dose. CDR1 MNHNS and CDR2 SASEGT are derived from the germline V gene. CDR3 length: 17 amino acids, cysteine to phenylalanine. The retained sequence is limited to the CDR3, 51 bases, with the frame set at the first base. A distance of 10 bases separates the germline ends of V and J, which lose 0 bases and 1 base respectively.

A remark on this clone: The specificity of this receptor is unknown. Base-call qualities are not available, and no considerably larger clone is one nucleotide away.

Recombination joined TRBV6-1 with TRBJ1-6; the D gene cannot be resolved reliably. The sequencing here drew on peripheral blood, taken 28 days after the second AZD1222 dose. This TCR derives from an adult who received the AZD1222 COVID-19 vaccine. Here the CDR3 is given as CASSEAQTWSYNSPLHF. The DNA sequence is TGTGCCAGCAGTGAAGCTCAGACCTGGTCCTATAATTCACCCCTCCACTTT.